The 23 T cell receptor beta chains presented below share a single source sample, sequenced in a study of CD8 T cells in Susac syndrome. Random hexamers primed reverse transcription of roughly 0.45 to 1 ug RNA. MiXCR was run by TCRdb on the immunoSEQ multiplex PCR reads, yielding one entry per CDR3 protein. This sample yields about 130,000 distinct CDR3 sequences, of which nearly 95% are seen a single time; more than 0.1% belongs to the top ten. Sequencing input: CD4+ T cells from PBMCs. The receptor set was obtained from a human donor in good health.

This clonotype was counted only a few times. The genes are TRBV29-1 and TRBJ2-7; the match to TRBD2 covers 8 bases. Germline trimming cut 5 bases from V and 7 bases from J; bases unmatched to any gene: 7. CDR3 length: 12 residues. CDR1 and CDR2 (germline): SQVTM, ANQGSEA. CDR3 sequence (DNA): TGCAGCGTTCTCGGGGGGGCCAGAGAGCAGTACTTC. Translation: CSVLGGAREQYF.

The V gene is TRBV7-2, the J gene TRBJ2-2; maybe TRBD1 (6 bases). CDR1 and CDR2 from the germline V gene are SGHTA and FQGNSA. Trimming removed 8 bases from V and 5 bases from J, with 18 bases in between. CDR3 size: 15 residues. CDR3 loop: CASLQGPQRTGELFF. CDR3 DNA: TGTGCCAGCCTCCAGGGGCCGCAAAGGACCGGGGAGCTGTTTTTT.

The V call is TRBV7-9, the J call TRBJ1-3, with 7 bases identical to TRBD1. Trimming at V came to 8 bases and at J to 4 bases, leaving 5 bases not matched to a gene. Looked up from germline, CDR1 is SEHNR and CDR2 is FQNEAQ (reference sequence). This CDR3 is 13 amino acids long. The CDR3 region is CASYRGGGNTIYF. The CDR3 DNA reads TGTGCCAGCTACAGGGGAGGCGGAAACACCATATATTTT.

The chain joins TRBV2 to TRBJ2-7, with a weak D call TRBD1 (6 bases). Germline CDR1 reads SNHLY; CDR2 reads FYNNEI. V was pared by 3 bases and J by 5 bases, with 17 bases between. The CDR3 is 15 residues long. The CDR3 nucleotides are TGTGCCAGCAGTGACCCCGCAGGGACAATCCACGAGCAGTACTTC. This translates into CASSDPAGTIHEQYF.

The chain has TRBV20-1 and TRBJ1-5; no definite D call. This CDR3 region has 13 residues. V was trimmed by 3 bases and J by 6 bases, leaving 12 bases between them. Looked up from germline, CDR1 is DFQATT and CDR2 is SNEGSKA (reference sequence). CDR3 region: CSASAPGGQPQHF. The CDR3, as DNA: TGCAGTGCTAGCGCCCCAGGCGGTCAGCCCCAGCATTTT.

The rearrangement uses TRBV5-1 and TRBJ2-7, with a weak D call TRBD1 (5 bases). V shed 4 bases and J shed 1 base, with 12 bases lying between them. Germline-derived CDR1 and CDR2 are SGHRS and YFSETQ. This CDR3 spans 14 amino acids. CDR3 amino acids: CASSPVQGSYEQYF. The CDR3 bases are TGCGCCAGCAGCCCCGTCCAGGGTTCCTACGAGCAGTACTTC.

The chain joins TRBV5-1 to TRBJ2-5; either TRBD1 or TRBD2 may supply D (5 bases each). V was cut by 4 bases and J by 5 bases, with 12 bases left in between. This CDR3 comprises 13 residues. CDR1 is SGHRS, CDR2 YFSETQ, per germline. The CDR3 sequence: CASSRDRTETQYF. The CDR3 nucleotides read TGCGCCAGCAGCCGGGACCGAACGGAGACCCAGTACTTC.

The V gene is TRBV20-1, the J gene TRBJ2-5; D unclear. Per the germline V gene, CDR1 is DFQATT and CDR2 is SNEGSKA (reference sequence). Trimming shortened V by 3 bases and J by 9 bases, and 14 bases separated the two germline ends. This CDR3 spans 12 amino acids. This CDR3 is CSASEKVISQYF. DNA for the CDR3: TGCAGTGCTAGTGAGAAGGTGATTTCCCAGTACTTC.

The chain combines TRBV19 with TRBJ2-5, with D hard to call. The CDR3 totals 11 residues. Between the trimmed V and J ends, which lost 7 bases and 6 bases, there was a span of 9 bases. The V gene's germline CDR1 is LNHDA and CDR2 SQIVND (reference sequence). CDR3 nucleotide sequence: TGTGCCAGTACCCAAGGGAAGACCCAGTACTTC. This translates into CASTQGKTQYF.

This chain uses TRBV5-4 with TRBJ2-1; D might be TRBD1 (5 bases). The CDR3 is 15 amino acids. CDR1 SGHNT and CDR2 YYREEE come from the germline V gene (reference sequence). Trimming removed 0 bases at V and 2 bases at J, with 9 bases between. The CDR3 loop reads CASSLDTGPYNEQFF. CDR3 nucleotides: TGTGCCAGCAGCTTGGATACAGGACCCTACAATGAGCAGTTCTTC.

The rearrangement joins TRBV9 to TRBJ2-5, with TRBD1 matching over 8 bases. The CDR3 extends over 14 amino acids. V was pared by 4 bases and J by 4 bases, with 6 bases of the junction left unmatched. Germline values: CDR1 SGDLS, CDR2 YYNGEE. The DNA of the CDR3 is TGTGCCAGCAGCCCTCACAGGGGGAGAGAGACCCAGTACTTC. This translates into CASSPHRGRETQYF.

The chain has TRBV12-3 or TRBV12-4 and TRBJ2-1; 7 bases map to TRBD2. With 8 bases clipped from V and 9 bases from J, the junction kept 7 bases outside the gene matches. This CDR3 is 12 amino acids long. The CDR3 DNA reads TGTGCCAGCGGGAGGGAGTTCGGTGAGCAGTTCTTC. Amino acid sequence: CASGREFGEQFF.

The chain employs TRBV12-3 or TRBV12-4 and TRBJ1-6; possible D gene TRBD1, 5 bases. The germline V and J ends were trimmed by 1 base and 10 bases, with 11 bases remaining between them. The CDR3 spans 14 residues. CDR3 nucleotides: TGTGCCAGCAGTTTAGGAGGGGCAGGGTCACCCCTCCACTTT. This translates into CASSLGGAGSPLHF.

The genes are TRBV5-5 and TRBJ2-7; 11 positions match TRBD1. The CDR3 is made up of 15 amino acids. Germline V gene lookup returns CDR1 SGHKS and CDR2 YYEKEE (reference sequence). The junction had 3 bases not matched to a gene; V was cut back by 2 bases and J by 2 bases. The CDR3 coding sequence is TGTGCCAGCAGCTTCGAGGGACAGGGGGCCTACGAGCAGTACTTC. Residues: CASSFEGQGAYEQYF. Together with reference TRBV5-5 and TRBJ2-7, the CDR3 gives the full variable domain: DAGVTQSPTHLIKTRGQQVTLRCSPISGHKSVSWYQQVLGQGPQFIFQYYEKEERGRGNFPDRFSARQFPNYSSELNVNALLLGDSALYLCASSFEGQGAYEQYFGPGTRLTVT.

The chain combines TRBV6-2 or TRBV6-3 with TRBJ2-1; no reliable D call. The CDR3 spans 13 residues. V was shortened by 6 bases and J by 7 bases, with 13 bases between the two germline ends. Looked up from germline, CDR1 is MNHEY and CDR2 is SVGEGT. The CDR3 loop reads CASSRDSSNEQFF. Here the CDR3 DNA reads TGTGCCAGCAGCCGCGACTCCTCGAATGAGCAGTTCTTC.

The J gene is TRBJ2-1, the V gene TRBV7-2, with 10 bases identical to TRBD1. This CDR3 has 15 residues. With V trimmed by 7 bases and J by 5 bases, 8 bases remained unmatched. Germline assignment: CDR1 SGHTA and CDR2 FQGNSA. The CDR3 DNA follows: TGTGCCAGCACCCCGACAGGGGGCTACCACAATGAGCAGTTCTTC. Its translation is CASTPTGGYHNEQFF.

The genes are TRBV6-1 and TRBJ1-5; TRBD1 might be the D (6 bases). Trimming took 0 bases from V and 4 from J, leaving 10 bases between them. CDR1 MNHNS and CDR2 SASEGT come from the germline V gene. The CDR3 consists of 15 residues. In DNA form, the CDR3 reads TGTGCCAGCAGTGAAGCGTGGGGGCCGAATCAGCCCCAGCATTTT. Its translation: CASSEAWGPNQPQHF.

This sequence joins TRBV5-1 and TRBJ2-2; maybe TRBD2 (5 bases). Germline assignment: CDR1 SGHRS and CDR2 YFSETQ. The CDR3 consists of 15 residues. V dropped 0 bases and J dropped 1 base, with 7 bases sitting between them. The CDR3, as DNA: TGCGCCAGCAGCTTGGTAGCGATGAACACCGGGGAGCTGTTTTTT. The encoded protein is CASSLVAMNTGELFF.

The chain carries TRBV5-1 and TRBJ2-7, with TRBD2 matching 8 bases. Trimming removed 6 bases from V and 3 bases from J; junction bases left unmatched: 8. CDR1 is SGHRS and CDR2 is YFSETQ in the germline V gene. This CDR3 is built from 14 residues. CDR3 sequence (DNA): TGCGCCAGCAAAGGGACTAGAGAAGGCTACGAGCAGTACTTC. Encoded protein: CASKGTREGYEQYF.

The chain is built from TRBV30 and TRBJ1-2, with TRBD1 matching 11 bases. The length of the CDR3 is 14 residues. Trimming at V came to 2 bases and at J to 8 bases, leaving 7 bases not matched to a gene. CDR1 is GTSNPN, CDR2 SVGIG, per germline (reference sequence). The CDR3 region is CAWSIGTGGIGYTF. In DNA, the CDR3 is TGTGCCTGGAGTATAGGGACAGGGGGTATCGGCTACACCTTC.

The chain combines TRBV20-1 with TRBJ1-2; D might be TRBD1 (5 bases). V was clipped by 3 bases and J by 3 bases, with 8 bases between them. The CDR3 is made up of 12 amino acids. Germline V CDR1 and CDR2: DFQATT, SNEGSKA (reference sequence). The CDR3 DNA reads TGCAGTGCTAGGACAGAGGACTATGGCTACACCTTC. Protein sequence: CSARTEDYGYTF.

The chain uses TRBV29-1 and TRBJ1-5, with a tentative D call TRBD1 (5 bases). V was shortened by 4 bases and J by 1 base, with 11 bases between the two germline ends. Germline V CDR1 and CDR2: SQVTM, ANQGSEA. The CDR3 length is 14 residues. CDR3 nucleotide sequence: TGCAGCGTTGTTCAGGGAGGAAGCAATCAGCCCCAGCATTTT. Its translation: CSVVQGGSNQPQHF.

The chain combines TRBV5-1 with TRBJ2-1; 9 bases match TRBD2. The germline CDR1 and CDR2 sequences are SGHRS and YFSETQ. There are 16 residues in the CDR3. The V gene end was trimmed by 6 bases and the J gene end by 0 bases; junction bases not matched to a gene: 7. Here the CDR3 reads CASTRVSGSSYNEQFF. In DNA form, the CDR3 reads TGCGCCAGCACGCGGGTTAGCGGGAGCTCCTACAATGAGCAGTTCTTC.